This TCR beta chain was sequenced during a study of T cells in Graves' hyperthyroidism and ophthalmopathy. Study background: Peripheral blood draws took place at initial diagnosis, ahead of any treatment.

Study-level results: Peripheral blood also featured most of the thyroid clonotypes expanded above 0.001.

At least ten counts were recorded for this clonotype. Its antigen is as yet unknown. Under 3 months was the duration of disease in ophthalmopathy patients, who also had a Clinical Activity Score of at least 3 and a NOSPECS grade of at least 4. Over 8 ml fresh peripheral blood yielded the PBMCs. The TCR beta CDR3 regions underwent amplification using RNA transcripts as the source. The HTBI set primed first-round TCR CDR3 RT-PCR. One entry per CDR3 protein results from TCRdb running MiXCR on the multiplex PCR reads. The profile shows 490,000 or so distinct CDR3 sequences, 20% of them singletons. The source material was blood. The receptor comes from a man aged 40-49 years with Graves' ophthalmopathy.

CDR3 residues: CAYSKVKGQIHEQFF. CDR3 sequence (DNA): TGTGCCTACAGCAAAGTTAAGGGCCAAATCCATGAGCAGTTCTTC. The chain carries TRBV2 and TRBJ2-1; no clear D gene. The ends were cut back, 11 bases at V and 8 bases at J, with 25 bases in the middle. CDR1 is SNHLY, CDR2 FYNNEI, per germline. CDR3 length: 15 amino acids.